A selection of T cell receptor beta chains follows, all from one sample in a study of shared clonotypes between healthy human individuals. Sequenced by immunoSEQ multiplex PCR; TCRdb stores in-frame clones only, minus some. The data contain roughly 2.5 million clones, more than 80% of them singletons. The sample consisted of naive CD4+ T cells sorted from blood. All receptors derive from a man between 18 and 35 years old in good health. Each CDR3 is given with its conserved first and last residue. Each record gives: clone size, D gene, V gene, J gene, CDR3 protein, CDR3 DNA. D genes are given only for firm matches. Where a row states a size, it is once, few, many or the class of an expanded clone; other rows omit it.

>NA|TRBD1|TRBV29-1|TRBJ1-1
CSVVVTGEDTEAFF
TGCAGCGTTGTGGTGACAGGGGAGGACACTGAAGCTTTCTTT
>NA|TRBD2|TRBV9|TRBJ2-1
CASSVGTSGRAYEQFF
TGTGCCAGCAGCGTGGGTACTAGCGGGAGGGCTTATGAGCAGTTCTTC
>NA|NA|TRBV25-1|TRBJ1-1
CASSEWGASGTEAFF
TGTGCCAGCAGTGAATGGGGGGCCTCTGGCACTGAAGCTTTCTTT
>NA|NA|TRBV10-3|TRBJ1-5
CAIRRDGDNQPQHF
TGTGCCATCAGGAGGGACGGAGACAATCAGCCCCAGCATTTT
>NA|NA|TRBV5-4|TRBJ2-1
CASSLKTVHYNEQFF
TGTGCCAGCAGCTTGAAAACAGTTCACTACAATGAGCAGTTCTTC
>NA|NA|TRBV12-5|TRBJ2-4
CASGLDGKNIQYF
TGTGCTAGTGGTTTGGATGGCAAAAACATTCAGTACTTC
>NA|TRBD2|TRBV18|TRBJ2-7
CASSIGTSGSSHEQYF
TGTGCCAGCTCAATAGGGACTAGCGGGAGTAGCCACGAGCAGTACTTC
>NA|NA|TRBV6-1|TRBJ1-5
CASQGVSNQPQHF
TGTGCCAGCCAGGGAGTTAGCAATCAGCCCCAGCATTTT
>NA|NA|TRBV6-1|TRBJ1-5
CASSEGFQPQHF
TGTGCCAGCAGTGAAGGGTTTCAGCCCCAGCATTTT
>NA|TRBD1|TRBV6-5|TRBJ2-7
CASSPPGTGGYEQYF
TGTGCCAGCAGTCCCCCCGGGACAGGGGGCTACGAGCAGTACTTC
>NA|NA|TRBV23-1|TRBJ1-4
CASRHREGLATNEKLFF
TGCGCCAGCAGGCATCGGGAGGGTTTGGCAACTAATGAAAAACTGTTTTTT
>NA|NA|TRBV6-5|TRBJ2-7
CASSWGYEQYF
TGTGCCAGCAGTTGGGGCTACGAGCAGTACTTC
>NA|NA|TRBV2|TRBJ1-1
CASRGPTPAEAFF
TGTGCCAGCAGAGGGCCCACCCCCGCTGAAGCTTTCTTT
>NA|TRBD2|TRBV2|TRBJ2-1
CASSASGSYNEQFF
TGTGCCAGCAGTGCTAGCGGGAGTTACAATGAGCAGTTCTTC
>NA|TRBD2|TRBV6-1|TRBJ2-2
CAGRLAGNTGELFF
TGTGCCGGGAGACTAGCGGGAAACACCGGGGAGCTGTTTTTT
>NA|TRBD2|TRBV4-3|TRBJ2-7
CASSQGLAGVYEQYF
TGCGCCAGCAGCCAGGGACTAGCGGGAGTCTACGAGCAGTACTTC
>NA|TRBD1|TRBV6-5|TRBJ2-5
CASSLGTGQETQYF
TGTGCCAGCAGTTTGGGGACAGGGCAAGAGACCCAGTACTTC
>NA|NA|TRBV2|TRBJ2-7
CASRALAFSSYEQYF
TGTGCCAGCAGGGCTCTAGCGTTCAGCTCCTACGAGCAGTACTTC
>NA|TRBD1|TRBV18|TRBJ2-5
CASSRQGEGETQYF
TGTGCCAGCTCACGACAGGGGGAAGGGGAGACCCAGTACTTC
>NA|TRBD2|TRBV4-3|TRBJ2-5
CASSHGRTSGAKTQYF
TGCGCCAGCAGCCACGGTAGGACTAGCGGAGCCAAGACCCAGTACTTC
>NA|NA|TRBV30|TRBJ1-1
CAWSREEDTEAFF
TGTGCCTGGAGTCGGGAAGAAGACACTGAAGCTTTCTTT
>NA|NA|TRBV4-1|TRBJ1-1
CASSQPRGIGVNTEAFF
TGCGCCAGCAGCCAACCAAGGGGTATTGGGGTGAACACTGAAGCTTTCTTT
>NA|TRBD1|TRBV19|TRBJ2-2
CASSLTGDDGELFF
TGTGCCAGCTCGCTAACAGGGGATGACGGGGAGCTGTTTTTT
>NA|NA|TRBV6-5|TRBJ1-6
CASSMVQLGSPLHF
TGTGCCAGCAGTATGGTACAGTTGGGTTCACCCCTCCACTTT
>once|TRBD2|TRBV7-8|TRBJ2-7
CASSSHARGVGEQYF
TGTGCCAGCAGCTCCCACGCGCGGGGGGTAGGAGAGCAGTACTTC
>NA|TRBD2|TRBV4-1|TRBJ2-3
CASSLAGLNTQYF
TGCGCCAGCAGCCTAGCGGGACTAAATACGCAGTATTTT
>NA|TRBD1|TRBV9|TRBJ1-3
CASSVGSGTGPGNTIYF
TGTGCCAGCAGCGTAGGGTCCGGGACAGGACCTGGAAACACCATATATTTT
>NA|NA|TRBV25-1|TRBJ1-3
CASMRSSGNTIYF
TGTGCCAGCATGAGGAGCTCTGGAAACACCATATATTTT
>NA|TRBD1|TRBV14|TRBJ2-7
CASSQVRGLGEQYF
TGTGCCAGCAGCCAAGTGAGGGGGCTAGGGGAGCAGTACTTC
>NA|NA|TRBV6-5|TRBJ2-7
CASSYAVVSLEQYF
TGTGCCAGCAGTTACGCGGTAGTCTCTTTAGAGCAGTACTTC
>NA|NA|TRBV5-1|TRBJ2-1
CASSLDTPSSYNEQFF
TGCGCCAGCAGCTTGGACACACCAAGCTCCTACAATGAGCAGTTCTTC
>NA|TRBD1|TRBV9|TRBJ1-3
CASSAGTAGNTIYF
TGTGCCAGCAGCGCAGGGACAGCTGGAAACACCATATATTTT
>once|NA|TRBV18|TRBJ2-3
CASSPPVAEDTQYF
TGTGCCAGCTCACCACCGGTGGCGGAGGATACGCAGTATTTT
>NA|NA|TRBV6-1|TRBJ2-7
CASTGTSTYEQYF
TGTGCCAGCACCGGGACGAGCACCTACGAGCAGTACTTC
>NA|TRBD1|TRBV10-2|TRBJ2-1
CASGHRGDEQFF
TGCGCCAGCGGCCACAGGGGGGATGAGCAGTTCTTC
>NA|NA|TRBV11-2|TRBJ2-2
CASSPVRVFTGELFF
TGTGCCAGCAGCCCAGTCAGGGTATTCACCGGGGAGCTGTTTTTT
>NA|TRBD1|TRBV6-6|TRBJ1-3
CASSSRGRGNTIYF
TGTGCCAGCAGCTCCAGGGGGCGCGGAAACACCATATATTTT
>NA|TRBD2|TRBV7-9|TRBJ2-5
CASSGQPGTSGEAETQYF
TGTGCCAGCAGCGGACAACCCGGGACTAGCGGGGAGGCAGAGACCCAGTACTTC
>NA|NA|TRBV19|TRBJ1-4
CASSARLAEKLFF
TGTGCCAGTAGTGCCCGACTGGCTGAAAAACTGTTTTTT
>NA|NA|TRBV2|TRBJ1-2
CASSPYQQGTHGYTF
TGTGCCAGCAGCCCCTACCAACAGGGTACCCATGGCTACACCTTC
>NA|NA|TRBV5-5|TRBJ1-6
CASSRDVNNSPLHF
TGTGCCAGCAGCCGTGACGTCAATAATTCACCCCTCCACTTT
>NA|TRBD2|TRBV5-1|TRBJ2-1
CASSLAGGNYNEQFF
TGCGCCAGCAGCTTGGCGGGGGGGAACTACAATGAGCAGTTCTTC
>NA|NA|TRBV30|TRBJ2-7
CAWSVVKGEQYF
TGTGCCTGGAGTGTGGTAAAGGGAGAGCAGTACTTC
>NA|NA|TRBV7-8|TRBJ2-7
CASSKGGPTYEQYF
TGTGCCAGCAGCAAGGGTGGGCCAACCTACGAGCAGTACTTC
>NA|TRBD1|TRBV28|TRBJ1-4
CASRPGGFSEKLFF
TGTGCCAGCAGGCCAGGGGGCTTCAGTGAAAAACTGTTTTTT
>NA|TRBD2|TRBV7-2|TRBJ2-7
CASSLAAGGPYEQYF
TGTGCCAGCAGCTTAGCAGCGGGAGGGCCCTACGAGCAGTACTTC
>NA|NA|TRBV5-1|TRBJ2-7
CASSFDGYEQYF
TGCGCCAGCAGCTTTGACGGATACGAGCAGTACTTC
>NA|NA|TRBV5-4|TRBJ2-5
CASSFPSEETQYF
TGTGCCAGCAGCTTTCCCAGTGAAGAGACCCAGTACTTC
>few|NA|TRBV18|TRBJ1-6
CASSPNSQIGPLHF
TGTGCCAGCTCACCAAATAGCCAGATAGGACCCCTCCACTTT
>NA|TRBD2|TRBV30|TRBJ2-2
CAWSLDRGQGLAGAGELFF
TGTGCCTGGAGTTTGGACAGGGGGCAAGGACTAGCGGGAGCCGGGGAGCTGTTTTTT